These 24 T cell receptor beta chains came from one sample sequenced in a study of T-cell memory formation after mild COVID-19. Using its own MiXCR run on the 5' RACE reads, TCRdb lists one record per CDR3 protein. The sample holds 450,000 to 650,000 distinct CDR3 sequences; 20% to 25% are singletons and the top ten take approximately 8.4%. The sample consisted of PBMCs or a T cell subset sorted from them (not recorded which). These receptors all stem from an adult woman who had mild COVID-19 (a few samples of this study predate the infection). Cell type and time point are not known.

This clonotype was recorded many times. This chain joins TRBV7-2 and TRBJ2-3; D perhaps matches TRBD1 (6 bases). The CDR3 covers 17 residues. V lost 5 bases and J 4 bases, leaving 22 bases between the germline ends. Looked up from germline, CDR1 is SGHTA and CDR2 is FQGNSA. In DNA, the CDR3 is TGTGCCAGCAGCGTCCGACGAGGGGGTGGAGCGGCAGATACGCAGTATTTT. As protein: CASSVRRGGGAADTQYF.

The rearrangement joins TRBV12-3 or TRBV12-4 to TRBJ1-5, with no clear D. V lost 2 bases and J lost 1, with 9 bases in between. The CDR3 totals 15 residues. This CDR3 reads CASSLIISSNQPQHF. As DNA, the CDR3 is TGTGCCAGCAGTTTAATAATCAGCAGCAATCAGCCCCAGCATTTT.

This clonotype was found many times. The chain employs TRBV20-1 and TRBJ2-1; 8 bases agree with TRBD1. The trim removed 3 bases at V and 9 bases at J, leaving 7 bases unmatched. Looked up from germline, CDR1 is DFQATT and CDR2 is SNEGSKA (reference sequence). The length of the CDR3 is 13 residues. The CDR3 is CSARDRAGTEQFF. The CDR3 bases are TGCAGTGCTAGGGACAGGGCCGGGACTGAGCAGTTCTTC.

This clonotype was seen a handful of times. The chain combines TRBV15 with TRBJ1-2, with unresolved D. This CDR3 is built from 13 residues. Trimming cost V 0 bases and J 8 bases, with 10 bases left between them. Germline V gene sequence: CDR1 LNHNV, CDR2 YYDKDF (reference sequence). The CDR3 nucleotides are TGTGCCACCAGCAGAGATTTCCGAGGAGGCTACACCTTC. It yields the protein CATSRDFRGGYTF.

The rearrangement uses TRBV7-3 and TRBJ2-7; D is unresolved. CDR1 is SGHTA and CDR2 is FQGTGA in the germline V gene. Between the trimmed V and J ends, which lost 0 bases and 6 bases, there was a span of 9 bases. The CDR3 contains 13 residues. The CDR3 DNA follows: TGTGCCAGCAGCTTAACGTCGAGTCTCGAGCAGTACTTC. Translating gives CASSLTSSLEQYF.

This clonotype was found many times. The chain joins TRBV24-1 to TRBJ2-5; D is undetermined. Germline lookup yields CDR1 KGHDR and CDR2 SFDVKD. The CDR3 length is 17 residues. V was shortened by 2 bases and J by 2 bases, with 17 bases between the two germline ends. The CDR3 reads CATSDSPSRSPQETQYF. The CDR3 DNA sequence: TGTGCCACCAGTGATTCGCCTTCGAGGAGCCCACAAGAGACCCAGTACTTC.

This clonotype showed up many times. The V call is TRBV29-1, the J call TRBJ2-7; no reliable D call. Germline assignment: CDR1 SQVTM and CDR2 ANQGSEA. Trimming removed 5 bases from V and 6 bases from J, with 11 bases in between. The CDR3 is made up of 11 amino acids. CDR3 amino acids: CSVNRMGEQYF. As DNA, the CDR3 is TGCAGCGTTAATAGGATGGGCGAGCAGTACTTC.

This chain uses TRBV4-1 with TRBJ1-1; D is undetermined. Trimming took 2 bases from V and 11 from J, leaving 21 bases between them. Germline V gives CDR1 MGHRA, CDR2 YSYEKL. There are 15 residues in the CDR3. The CDR3: CASSQPPGSHSSAFF. For the CDR3, the DNA is TGCGCCAGCAGCCAACCACCTGGATCCCACTCTTCGGCTTTCTTT.

This sequence joins TRBV5-1 and TRBJ2-1; 9 bases are a match to TRBD1. CDR3 length: 15 residues. V shed 3 bases and J 8 bases; nucleotides not matched to a gene: 9. The germline gives CDR1 SGHRS, CDR2 YFSETQ. DNA for the CDR3: TGCGCCAGCAGCTCCGGGACAGGGACTAAGCATGAGCAGTTCTTC. Encoded protein: CASSSGTGTKHEQFF.

This clonotype was seen a handful of times. The chain links TRBV5-1 to TRBJ2-7; maybe TRBD2 (5 bases). In germline, CDR1 is SGHRS, CDR2 YFSETQ. The V end lost 1 base, the J end lost 6 bases, and 17 bases lay between the germline ends. The CDR3 loop spans 15 amino acids. The DNA of the CDR3 is TGCGCCAGCAGCTTGAACCCTTTGATTGGAGGCGAGCAGTACTTC. Its translation is CASSLNPLIGGEQYF.

The chain employs TRBV24-1 and TRBJ2-1; TRBD2 aligns across 7 bases. This CDR3 region has 11 residues. Germline CDR1 and CDR2: KGHDR and SFDVKD. V shed 9 bases and J 8 bases; nucleotides not matched to a gene: 3. CDR3 region: CATGRGDEQFF. As DNA, the CDR3 is TGTGCCACCGGGAGGGGAGATGAGCAGTTCTTC.

The chain recombines TRBV18 with TRBJ1-1, with D possibly being TRBD1 (6 bases). In germline, CDR1 is KGHSH, CDR2 LQKENI. This CDR3 region has 16 residues. V was cut by 1 base and J by 0 bases, with 12 bases left in between. The CDR3 sequence is CASSPRRGGVNTEAFF. The CDR3 nucleotides read TGTGCCAGCTCACCACGCAGGGGAGGCGTGAACACTGAAGCTTTCTTT.

The chain has TRBV9 and TRBJ2-5; D assignment may be TRBD1 or TRBD2 (6 bases each). Germline V lookup: CDR1 SGDLS, CDR2 YYNGEE. The V end lost 0 bases, the J end lost 5 bases, and 14 bases lay between the germline ends. The CDR3 is 15 residues long. As DNA, the CDR3 is TGTGCCAGCAGCGTAGCTGGAGGGACAAGGGAGACCCAGTACTTC. Translating gives CASSVAGGTRETQYF.

This clonotype showed up just a few times. CDR3 coding DNA: TGCGCCAGCAGCTCTCAACAGGGAAAGGGTGGCTACACCTTC. It translates to CASSSQQGKGGYTF. This chain links TRBV5-1 with TRBJ1-2; weak D call: TRBD1 (6 bases). The CDR3 consists of 14 residues. Germline V gives CDR1 SGHRS, CDR2 YFSETQ. The V and J ends lost 3 bases and 7 bases respectively, with 16 bases between them.

V usage is TRBV4-1 and J usage is TRBJ2-1, with TRBD2 matching 10 bases. This CDR3 comprises 18 residues. Germline V gives CDR1 MGHRA, CDR2 YSYEKL. V was clipped by 0 bases and J by 6 bases; unmatched bases: 11. The CDR3 loop is CASSQEGFGAGGLNEQFF. The CDR3 DNA reads as TGCGCCAGCAGCCAAGAAGGGTTCGGAGCGGGAGGGCTCAATGAGCAGTTCTTC.

The J gene is TRBJ2-1, the V gene TRBV5-1; 8 bases match TRBD2. This CDR3 contains 15 residues. Per the germline V gene, CDR1 is SGHRS and CDR2 is YFSETQ. The J segment lost 4 bases and the V segment lost 4 bases, leaving 7 bases of the junction unmatched. The DNA of the CDR3 is TGCGCCAGCAGCCTACTAGCGGAGGGGTACAATGAGCAGTTCTTC. Translating it yields CASSLLAEGYNEQFF.

This clonotype appeared many times. The rearrangement joins TRBV20-1 to TRBJ1-2; D perhaps matches TRBD1 (6 bases). CDR3 size: 13 residues. V was cut by 1 base and J by 0 bases, with 6 bases left in between. Germline lookup yields CDR1 DFQATT and CDR2 SNEGSKA (reference sequence). CDR3 loop: CSARGTANYGYTF. DNA of the CDR3: TGCAGTGCTAGAGGGACAGCTAACTATGGCTACACCTTC.

This clonotype was detected only a few times. This chain uses TRBV4-2 with TRBJ2-2; TRBD2 agrees at 12 bases. The CDR3 runs 18 residues. V trimming: 5 bases; J trimming: 1 base; junction bases outside the gene matches: 8. From germline, CDR1 is LGHNA and CDR2 YNFKEQ. DNA of the CDR3: TGTGCCAGCAGCGATCTCGGACTAGCGGGGTTGAACACCGGGGAGCTGTTTTTT. Translating gives CASSDLGLAGLNTGELFF.

This clonotype showed up just a few times. V is TRBV3-1 and J is TRBJ1-5, with a tentative D call TRBD1 (6 bases). This CDR3 is 18 amino acids long. Trimming took 2 bases from V and 1 from J, leaving 18 bases between them. Germline CDR1 and CDR2: LGHDT and YNNKEL (reference sequence). CDR3 region: CASSQQGRMGGSNQPQHF. DNA for the CDR3: TGTGCCAGCAGCCAACAGGGCCGAATGGGGGGCAGCAATCAGCCCCAGCATTTT.

Only a few counts were recorded for this clonotype. The chain uses TRBV6-1 and TRBJ1-5; D unclear. The germline V gene has CDR1 MNHNS and CDR2 SASEGT. V was shortened by 8 bases and J by 4 bases, with 27 bases between the two germline ends. The CDR3 has 18 amino acids. CDR3 DNA: TGTGCCAGCGGCAGTATATTGCTTCTTGTTTGGGGTAATCAGCCCCAGCATTTT. It yields the protein CASGSILLLVWGNQPQHF.

The V and J genes are TRBV10-3 and TRBJ2-3, with D perhaps TRBD2 (6 bases). Germline V gene lookup returns CDR1 ENHRY and CDR2 SYGVKD. Trimming shortened V by 7 bases and J by 2 bases, and 13 bases separated the two germline ends. The CDR3 runs 14 residues. The CDR3 spells CAIKSSGDTDTQYF. CDR3 nucleotide sequence: TGTGCCATCAAGAGTAGCGGAGACACAGATACGCAGTATTTT.

The V and J genes are TRBV4-2 and TRBJ1-2; no reliable D call. V lost 0 bases to trimming and J lost 2 bases, with 10 bases between them. The germline V gene has CDR1 LGHNA and CDR2 YNFKEQ. This CDR3 region has 15 residues. The CDR3 DNA follows: TGTGCCAGCAGCCAAGATCGAACACGAAACTATGGCTACACCTTC. Protein: CASSQDRTRNYGYTF.

The V call is TRBV5-1, the J call TRBJ1-2, with 7 positions matching TRBD1. This CDR3 region has 14 residues. V shed 2 bases, J shed 8 bases, and the junction held 9 bases outside the gene matches. Germline CDR1 SGHRS, CDR2 YFSETQ. Here the CDR3 DNA reads TGCGCCAGCAGCTTCCCTAGACAGGGTAGCGGCTACACCTTC. It specifies CASSFPRQGSGYTF.

V is TRBV20-1 and J is TRBJ2-1; possible D gene TRBD2, 6 bases. CDR1 and CDR2 from the germline V gene are DFQATT and SNEGSKA (reference sequence). The CDR3 contains 15 residues. Trimming took 6 bases from V and 9 from J, leaving 24 bases between them. The CDR3 protein is CSAQRGGTSRGEQFF. The CDR3 DNA sequence: TGCAGTGCCCAGAGAGGCGGGACCTCCCGGGGTGAGCAGTTCTTC.